The 23 T cell receptor beta chains in this list originate from one sample, sequenced in a study of T-cell memory formation after mild COVID-19. MiXCR was run by TCRdb on the 5' RACE reads, yielding one entry per CDR3 protein. The sample lists 140,000 or so distinct CDR3 sequences; 6% to 7% were seen once. The sample comprised PBMCs or a T cell subset sorted from them (not recorded which). The receptors shown here come from an adult woman who had mild COVID-19 (a few samples of this study predate the infection). Cell type and time point are not known.

The rearrangement joins TRBV11-2 to TRBJ2-2; TRBD2 might be the D (6 bases). The CDR3 runs to 16 residues. The V gene's germline CDR1 is SGHAT and CDR2 FQNNGV. Trimming removed 7 bases from V and 6 bases from J, with 21 bases in between. The CDR3 loop reads CASTSLSGVQAGELFF. The CDR3 region has the DNA TGTGCCAGCACCTCACTATCGGGAGTGCAGGCCGGGGAGCTGTTTTTT.

This clonotype was picked up many times. The J gene is TRBJ2-1, the V gene TRBV27; 9 bases are a match to TRBD2. V dropped 5 bases and J dropped 7; count of bases not matched to a gene: 6. The length of the CDR3 is 14 residues. Germline CDR1 and CDR2: MNHEY and SMNVEV (reference sequence). In DNA, the CDR3 is TGTGCCAGCAGTCGCCTAGCGGGACGGAATGAGCAGTTCTTC. It encodes CASSRLAGRNEQFF.

The rearrangement links TRBV5-1 to TRBJ2-5; maybe TRBD1 (5 bases). V gave up 0 bases and J gave up 4 bases, with 10 bases separating them. The CDR3 sequence is 14 residues long. Germline V CDR1 and CDR2: SGHRS, YFSETQ. The chain's CDR3 is CASSLVVGPETQYF. The CDR3 nucleotides read TGCGCCAGCAGCTTGGTCGTGGGGCCAGAGACCCAGTACTTC.

The chain employs TRBV14 and TRBJ2-1; TRBD1 agrees at 7 bases. J was trimmed by 2 bases and V by 0 bases; bases with no gene match: 10. The CDR3 contains 18 residues. CDR1 and CDR2 (germline): SGHDN, FVKESK. CDR3 DNA: TGTGCCAGCAGCCAAGAGCCGAACTGGGACAGAGCCTACAATGAGCAGTTCTTC. Translated, it gives CASSQEPNWDRAYNEQFF.

Only a few counts were recorded for this clonotype. The chain couples TRBV5-5 to TRBJ1-1; D not certain. CDR3 length: 14 amino acids. CDR1 and CDR2 from the germline V gene are SGHKS and YYEKEE (reference sequence). V was clipped by 4 bases and J by 4 bases, with 14 bases between them. CDR3 in amino acids: CASSPGGWSTEAFF. CDR3 sequence (DNA): TGTGCCAGCAGCCCCGGCGGTTGGTCCACTGAAGCTTTCTTT. The complete variable domain, with remaining parts taken from reference TRBV5-5 and TRBJ1-1, reads DAGVTQSPTHLIKTRGQQVTLRCSPISGHKSVSWYQQVLGQGPQFIFQYYEKEERGRGNFPDRFSARQFPNYSSELNVNALLLGDSALYLCASSPGGWSTEAFFGQGTRLTVV.

The CDR3 DNA sequence: TGTGCCAGCAGTTTGGGGACCATAAGGGCACCCCTCCACTTT. It yields the protein CASSLGTIRAPLHF. The V call is TRBV27, the J call TRBJ1-6; D perhaps matches TRBD1 (5 bases). This CDR3 comprises 14 residues. Trimming took off 3 bases at V and 11 bases at J, with 14 bases between the two ends. CDR1 and CDR2 from the germline V gene are MNHEY and SMNVEV (reference sequence).

The CDR3 coding sequence is TGCAGTGCTAGACTAGCGGGAGCCATCCAAGAGACCCAGTACTTC. It codes for CSARLAGAIQETQYF. V is TRBV20-1 and J is TRBJ2-5; 10 positions agree with TRBD2. Germline assignment: CDR1 DFQATT and CDR2 SNEGSKA (reference sequence). The CDR3 sequence is 15 residues long. Losses at the gene ends were 2 bases for V and 1 base for J; bases not matched to a gene: 4.

The chain combines TRBV5-5 with TRBJ1-1; D is undetermined. Germline assignment: CDR1 SGHKS and CDR2 YYEKEE (reference sequence). V shed 1 base and J shed 1 base, with 5 bases lying between them. The CDR3 covers 13 residues. The CDR3, as DNA: TGTGCCAGCAGCTTGACAACGAACACTGAAGCTTTCTTT. Translating it yields CASSLTTNTEAFF.

This clonotype has ten or more counts. V gene TRBV20-1 combines with J gene TRBJ2-5; D may be TRBD2 (6 bases). The length of the CDR3 is 15 residues. Per the germline V gene, CDR1 is DFQATT and CDR2 is SNEGSKA (reference sequence). V lost 3 bases and J 5 bases, leaving 19 bases between the germline ends. The CDR3 region is CSASLIEEGMETQYF. In DNA form, the CDR3 reads TGCAGTGCTAGCCTAATAGAGGAGGGGATGGAGACCCAGTACTTC.

The chain is built from TRBV12-3 or TRBV12-4 and TRBJ1-3; D may be TRBD1 (6 bases). The CDR3 is 15 residues long. Trimming took off 6 bases at V and 4 bases at J, with 16 bases between the two ends. This chain's CDR3 is CASSPGGQVGNTIYF. The CDR3, as DNA: TGTGCCAGCAGCCCGGGGGGACAAGTAGGAAACACCATATATTTT.

The genes are TRBV7-2 and TRBJ1-1; maybe TRBD1 (6 bases). Germline V CDR1 and CDR2: SGHTA, FQGNSA. Trimming took 3 bases from V and 1 from J, leaving 12 bases between them. This CDR3 is 15 amino acids long. CDR3 residues: CASSFGGIGNTEAFF. The CDR3 DNA reads as TGTGCCAGCAGCTTCGGGGGCATCGGGAACACTGAAGCTTTCTTT.

This sequence joins TRBV5-6 and TRBJ2-1; TRBD2 agrees at 10 bases. CDR3 length: 13 residues. Germline lookup yields CDR1 SGHDT and CDR2 YYEEEE. The V segment lost 4 bases and the J segment 8 bases; nucleotides outside the gene matches: 3. The CDR3 spells CASSRTSGDEQFF. CDR3 coding DNA: TGTGCCAGCAGCCGGACTAGCGGTGATGAGCAGTTCTTC.

The J gene is TRBJ2-2, the V gene TRBV24-1, with a tentative D call TRBD1 (5 bases). Trimming pared 6 bases from V and 5 bases from J, leaving 9 bases between. Germline CDR1 reads KGHDR; CDR2 reads SFDVKD. The CDR3 runs to 13 residues. CDR3 nucleotide sequence: TGTGCCACCAGTCTCAGGGTTACCGGGGAGCTGTTTTTT. This codes for CATSLRVTGELFF.

This clonotype was counted many times. This chain links TRBV5-1 with TRBJ2-7; a weak D match, TRBD2 (6 bases). CDR3 length: 13 residues. V was pared by 4 bases and J by 4 bases, with 12 bases between. Per the germline V gene, CDR1 is SGHRS and CDR2 is YFSETQ. The CDR3 sequence is CASSQGGFYEQYF. The CDR3 region has the DNA TGCGCCAGCAGCCAGGGAGGCTTTTACGAGCAGTACTTC.

This clonotype was detected ten times or more. The chain links TRBV25-1 to TRBJ2-5; a possible D gene is TRBD1 (6 bases). CDR1 is MGHDK, CDR2 SYGVNS, per germline. Trimming took 1 base from V and 0 from J, leaving 12 bases between them. This CDR3 has 16 amino acids. CDR3 residues: CASSELQGRDQETQYF. For the CDR3, the DNA is TGTGCCAGCAGTGAATTACAGGGCAGGGACCAAGAGACCCAGTACTTC.

This clonotype has more than one count but fewer than ten. The chain couples TRBV18 to TRBJ2-7, with 10 bases that match TRBD2. This CDR3 is 15 amino acids long. The ends lost 6 bases at V and 2 bases at J; junction bases unmatched: 7. Germline loops: CDR1 KGHSH, CDR2 LQKENI. The CDR3 is CASSHGLADTYEQYF. The CDR3 coding sequence is TGTGCCAGCTCGCACGGACTAGCGGATACCTACGAGCAGTACTTC.

This clonotype was detected many times. V is TRBV7-2 and J is TRBJ2-7, with 8 bases matching TRBD1. The trim removed 5 bases at V and 1 base at J, leaving 7 bases unmatched. The CDR3 extends over 15 amino acids. Germline CDR1 SGHTA, CDR2 FQGNSA. CDR3 sequence (DNA): TGTGCCAGCAGCCTAAGGACAGGGCTTTCCTACGAGCAGTACTTC. Translated, it gives CASSLRTGLSYEQYF.

This clonotype was counted a few times. The chain links TRBV14 to TRBJ2-2; 9 positions match TRBD1. There are 15 residues in the CDR3. Trimming removed 6 bases from V and 5 bases from J; junction bases left unmatched: 7. Germline V CDR1 and CDR2: SGHDN, FVKESK. This chain's CDR3 is CASRPGTGKTGELFF. CDR3 sequence (DNA): TGTGCCAGCAGGCCCGGGACAGGGAAGACCGGGGAGCTGTTTTTT.

This clonotype was detected many times. V and J are TRBV7-2 and TRBJ2-7; possible D gene TRBD2, 5 bases. CDR1 SGHTA and CDR2 FQGNSA come from the germline V gene. This CDR3 contains 15 residues. Trimming cost V 5 bases and J 4 bases, with 18 bases left between them. CDR3: CASSPGRDGLYEQYF. The CDR3 nucleotides are TGTGCCAGCAGCCCAGGCCGAGACGGACTGTACGAGCAGTACTTC. The whole variable domain, filled in from reference TRBV7-2 and TRBJ2-7, reads GAGVSQSPSNKVTEKGKDVELRCDPISGHTALYWYRQSLGQGLEFLIYFQGNSAPDKSGLPSDRFSAERTGGSVSTLTIQRTQQEDSAVYLCASSPGRDGLYEQYFGPGTRLTVT.

The chain has TRBV12-3 or TRBV12-4 and TRBJ2-7; 7 bases line up with TRBD2. V shed 2 bases and J 6 bases; nucleotides not matched to a gene: 13. The CDR3 spans 16 residues. The CDR3 DNA is TGTGCCAGCAGTTTACACTCAGCGGGGCAACGCGCCGAGCAGTACTTC. This codes for CASSLHSAGQRAEQYF.

This clonotype was counted between two and nine times. The chain carries TRBV7-8 and TRBJ2-7, with 7 bases identical to TRBD2. The CDR3 covers 12 residues. Germline assignment: CDR1 SGHVS and CDR2 FQNEAQ. V shed 3 bases, J shed 6 bases, and the junction held 2 bases outside the gene matches. The DNA of the CDR3 is TGTGCCAGCAGCTTTAGCGGGCGCGAGCAGTACTTC. Protein sequence: CASSFSGREQYF.

CDR3 sequence: CASSTGTSGYTDTQYF. The DNA of the CDR3 is TGTGCCAGCAGCACAGGGACTAGCGGTTACACAGATACGCAGTATTTT. This chain links TRBV7-2 with TRBJ2-3, with 11 bases identical to TRBD2. CDR1 is SGHTA, CDR2 FQGNSA, per germline. V was clipped by 5 bases and J by 2 bases; unmatched bases: 6. The length of the CDR3 is 16 residues.

This clonotype has a count of ten or more. J is TRBJ2-7 and V is TRBV5-1; weak D call: TRBD1 (6 bases). The CDR3 has 15 amino acids. Germline V gene data show CDR1 as SGHRS and CDR2 as YFSETQ. Trimming pared 4 bases from V and 0 bases from J, leaving 14 bases between. The DNA of the CDR3 is TGCGCCAGCAGCCCGCCGACAGGAAACTCCTACGAGCAGTACTTC. Translation gives CASSPPTGNSYEQYF.